Listed here are 17 T cell receptor beta chains from one sample, sequenced in a study of blood T cell repertoires in COVID-19. Sequencing used immunoSEQ multiplex PCR; TCRdb keeps in-frame clones, though not all of them. The table includes approximately 470,000 clones, 70% to 90% detected once. Sequences were obtained from peripheral blood. The receptors here all came from a human donor in a cohort sampled during active COVID-19.

V usage is TRBV11-3 and J usage is TRBJ2-1; the match to TRBD1 covers 8 bases. The length of the CDR3 is 14 residues. Per the germline V gene, CDR1 is SGHNT and CDR2 is YENEEA. V was clipped by 4 bases and J by 5 bases; unmatched bases: 4. Here the CDR3 reads CASSSDREDNEQFF. The CDR3 coding sequence is TGTGCCAGCAGCTCGGACAGGGAAGACAATGAGCAGTTCTTC.

The chain joins TRBV6-6 to TRBJ2-2; TRBD1 matches at 9 bases. Germline V gene data show CDR1 as MNHNY and CDR2 as SVGAGI (reference sequence). The V and J ends lost 5 bases and 0 bases, in that order; junction bases with no gene match: 19. This CDR3 has 21 amino acids. CDR3 sequence (DNA): TGTGCCAGCAGTCGTCAACAGGGGGCTGGACTAGGACCCGCGAACACCGGGGAGCTGTTTTTT. Amino acids: CASSRQQGAGLGPANTGELFF.

J is TRBJ2-1 and V is TRBV5-6; no reliable D call. With 1 base removed from V and 4 bases from J, the gap between germline ends came to 6 bases. The CDR3 is made up of 13 amino acids. Germline-derived CDR1 and CDR2 are SGHDT and YYEEEE. DNA for the CDR3: TGTGCCAGCAGCTTGCCATTGTACAATGAGCAGTTCTTC. Its translation: CASSLPLYNEQFF. Together with reference TRBV5-6 and TRBJ2-1, the CDR3 gives the full variable domain: DAGVTQSPTHLIKTRGQQVTLRCSPKSGHDTVSWYQQALGQGPQFIFQYYEEEERQRGNFPDRFSGHQFPNYSSELNVNALLLGDSALYLCASSLPLYNEQFFGPGTRLTVL.

This clone was recorded only once. This specimen includes other DNA sequences encoding the same CDR3. Here the CDR3 reads CASSRRDRDQPQHF. The CDR3, as DNA: TGTGCCAGCAGCCGGCGGGACCGAGATCAGCCCCAGCATTTT. The chain is built from TRBV3-1 (or the pseudogene TRBV3-2) and TRBJ1-5; a weak D match, TRBD1 (5 bases). V lost 4 bases, J lost 5 bases, and 12 bases lay in between. Germline CDR1 LGHDT, CDR2 YNNKEL (reference sequence). The CDR3 length is 14 residues.

The rearrangement uses TRBV5-1 and TRBJ2-2, with D possibly matching TRBD2 (5 bases). This CDR3 is 14 amino acids long. V was cut by 6 bases and J by 5 bases, with 14 bases left in between. Germline-derived CDR1 and CDR2 are SGHRS and YFSETQ. In DNA form, the CDR3 reads TGCGCCAGCAATTCCGCCACGGGAACCGGGGAGCTGTTTTTT. It encodes CASNSATGTGELFF.

The rearrangement uses TRBV11-3 and TRBJ2-1; 11 bases map to TRBD2. Germline CDR1 reads SGHNT; CDR2 reads YENEEA. V dropped 3 bases and J dropped 8; count of bases not matched to a gene: 6. The CDR3 length is 15 residues. The CDR3 is CASSFLAGGADEQFF. In DNA, the CDR3 is TGTGCCAGCAGCTTTCTAGCGGGGGGAGCCGATGAGCAGTTCTTC.

The chain combines TRBV6-2 or TRBV6-3 with TRBJ2-1; 13 positions agree with TRBD2. The CDR3 loop spans 16 amino acids. J lost 6 bases, V lost 6 bases, and 8 bases had no gene match. The germline V gene encodes CDR1 MNHEY and CDR2 SVGEGT. The CDR3 sequence is CASSSNGLAGANEQFF. CDR3 nucleotides: TGTGCCAGCAGCTCAAACGGACTAGCGGGAGCCAATGAGCAGTTCTTC.

The chain uses TRBV6-5 and TRBJ1-1, with 7 bases aligning to TRBD1. CDR1 is MNHEY, CDR2 SVGAGI, per germline. The CDR3 extends over 14 amino acids. Unmatched junction bases numbered 11, after V lost 6 bases and J lost 7 bases. The CDR3 reads CASRSITGAYEAFF. The CDR3, as DNA: TGTGCCAGCAGGTCCATAACAGGGGCCTATGAAGCTTTCTTT.

The chain joins TRBV5-4 to TRBJ1-3; D may be TRBD1 (6 bases). V was shortened by 5 bases and J by 0 bases, with 12 bases between the two germline ends. This CDR3 has 15 residues. Germline V gives CDR1 SGHNT, CDR2 YYREEE (reference sequence). The DNA for the CDR3 is TGTGCCAGCAGTTTAGGACAGCGCTCTGGAAACACCATATATTTT. It translates to CASSLGQRSGNTIYF.

This sequence joins TRBV30 and TRBJ2-5; D remains ambiguous. CDR3 length: 13 residues. V shed 6 bases and J shed 9 bases, with 20 bases lying between them. From germline, CDR1 is GTSNPN and CDR2 SVGIG (reference sequence). The DNA of the CDR3 is TGTGCCTGCAACCCAGAGCCCCTAGGAGCCCAGTACTTC. This translates into CACNPEPLGAQYF.

V is TRBV9 and J is TRBJ2-3; a weak D match, TRBD2 (6 bases). Germline V gene lookup returns CDR1 SGDLS and CDR2 YYNGEE. V lost 7 bases and J 0 bases, leaving 12 bases between the germline ends. The CDR3 loop spans 14 amino acids. The DNA for the CDR3 is TGTGCCAGCTCCCCGGGAGCTAGCACAGATACGCAGTATTTT. It codes for CASSPGASTDTQYF.

This chain connects TRBV15 to TRBJ2-7; D might be TRBD1 (5 bases). Germline V gene lookup returns CDR1 LNHNV and CDR2 YYDKDF (reference sequence). This CDR3 has 15 residues. The germline V and J ends were trimmed by 1 base and 2 bases, with 12 bases remaining between them. The CDR3 nucleotides are TGTGCCACCAGCAGAGGGGTCCAGGGAACCTACGAGCAGTACTTC. Its protein product is CATSRGVQGTYEQYF.

The V gene is TRBV7-6, the J gene TRBJ2-1; tentative D call: TRBD2 (5 bases). CDR3 length equals 15 residues. Trimming took 1 base from V and 5 from J, leaving 12 bases between them. Germline V gene data show CDR1 as SGHVS and CDR2 as FNYEAQ. The CDR3 DNA is TGTGCCAGCAGCTTAGGTGGGCTAGCTGACAATGAGCAGTTCTTC. Translation gives CASSLGGLADNEQFF.

The gene calls are TRBV9 and TRBJ1-1, with D perhaps TRBD1 (6 bases). Trimming pared 0 bases from V and 2 bases from J, leaving 8 bases between. Germline values: CDR1 SGDLS, CDR2 YYNGEE. The CDR3 loop spans 14 amino acids. This CDR3 is CASSVDGTNTEAFF. The CDR3 DNA reads as TGTGCCAGCAGCGTAGACGGGACAAACACTGAAGCTTTCTTT.

This chain joins TRBV7-9 and TRBJ2-5, with D perhaps TRBD2 (5 bases). Per the germline V gene, CDR1 is SEHNR and CDR2 is FQNEAQ (reference sequence). CDR3 length equals 15 residues. V was cut by 2 bases and J by 2 bases, with 12 bases left in between. DNA of the CDR3: TGTGCCAGCAGCTTATCGACTAACTTTCAAGAGACCCAGTACTTC. This translates into CASSLSTNFQETQYF.

The chain carries TRBV6-5 and TRBJ2-3; a weak D match, TRBD1 (6 bases). Germline V CDR1 and CDR2: MNHEY, SVGAGI. This CDR3 has 14 amino acids. Trimming took 8 bases from V and 0 from J, leaving 12 bases between them. CDR3 region: CASGAGTSTDTQYF. The CDR3 DNA sequence: TGTGCCAGCGGAGCCGGGACAAGCACAGATACGCAGTATTTT.

The chain employs TRBV15 and TRBJ1-2; 11 nucleotides align to TRBD1. V lost 0 bases and J lost 11; bases outside the gene matches: 8. CDR1 LNHNV and CDR2 YYDKDF come from the germline V gene (reference sequence). There are 15 residues in the CDR3. As DNA, the CDR3 is TGTGCCACCAGCAGAGACCTGGGACAGGGGGGGAAGTACACCTTC. Translating it yields CATSRDLGQGGKYTF. Based on the CDR3 plus reference TRBV15 and TRBJ1-2, the full variable domain is DAMVIQNPRYQVTQFGKPVTLSCSQTLNHNVMYWYQQKSSQAPKLLFHYYDKDFNNEADTPDNFQSRRPNTSFCFLDIRSPGLGDTAMYLCATSRDLGQGGKYTFGSGTRLTVV.